This note documents a single T cell receptor (beta chain) sequence. The CDR3 covers 16 residues. Trimming took 6 bases from V and 3 from J, leaving 18 bases between them. CDR1 PRHDT and CDR2 FYEKMQ come from the germline V gene (reference sequence). The sample is drawn from a study of blood T cell repertoires in COVID-19. The data were produced by immunoSEQ multiplex PCR, yet TCRdb's version contains in-frame clones alone and is incomplete. The sample records some 150,000 clones, about 79% being singletons. The sequenced sample was peripheral blood. The V and J genes are TRBV13 and TRBJ2-4, with TRBD2 as a possible D gene (7 bases). This clonotype originated in a woman in her 50s in a cohort sampled during active or convalescent COVID-19. The CDR3 spells CASSKRGARDKNIQYF. CDR3 coding DNA: TGTGCCAGCAGTAAACGGGGGGCAAGGGACAAAAACATTCAGTACTTC.